This T cell receptor (beta chain) was obtained from a study of molecular identifiers for immune sequencing clone quantification. As for the study in general: RNA, taken in replicates from about 19,000 or 110,000 naive CD8 cells, was split five ways, with four sequenced. Notes on the study in general: The sizes of highly expanded clones could be underestimated when identical TCR molecules share a barcode. Over 98% of effector molecules, yet under 1% of naive-cell molecules, were held by clones above 20 RNA copies.

This CDR3 spans 17 amino acids. CDR1 and CDR2 (germline): LGHNT, FRNRAP. The V segment lost 5 bases and the J segment 1 base; nucleotides outside the gene matches: 10. With respect to this clonotype: As yet, its antigen is unknown. A much larger clone differs from this one at a single base, so this may be a read error.

Preparation methods for the bulk TCR libraries were those previously described, with listed TCR primers. Via MiXCR, TCRdb re-called the PCR reads, giving one row per CDR3 protein. The sample carries more than 550,000 distinct CDR3 sequences, about 25% recorded once. The receptor comes from a human donor in good health. Some libraries in this study had Jurkat cell RNA spiked in. V and J are TRBV12-5 and TRBJ2-1; TRBD2 agrees at 8 bases. The sample consisted of naive CD8+ T cells from blood, with Jurkat cell RNA spiked in. Documented subset: FACS-sorted CD8+CD4-CCR7+CD45RA+ naive T cells. The CDR3 DNA follows: TGTGCTAGTGGTCCGCGTGGCGGGGGGACTTCCTACAATGAGCAGTTCTTC. The encoded protein is CASGPRGGGTSYNEQFF.